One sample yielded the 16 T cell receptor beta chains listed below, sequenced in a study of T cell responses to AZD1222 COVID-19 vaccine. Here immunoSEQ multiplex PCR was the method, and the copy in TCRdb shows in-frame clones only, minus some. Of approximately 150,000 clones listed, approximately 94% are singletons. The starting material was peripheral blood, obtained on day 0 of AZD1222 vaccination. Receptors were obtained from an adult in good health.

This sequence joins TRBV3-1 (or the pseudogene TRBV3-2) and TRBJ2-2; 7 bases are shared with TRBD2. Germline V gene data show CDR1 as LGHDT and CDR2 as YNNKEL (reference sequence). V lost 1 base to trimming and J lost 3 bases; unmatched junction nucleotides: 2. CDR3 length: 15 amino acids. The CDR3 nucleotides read TGTGCCAGCAGCCAAGGAAGCGGGGACACCGGGGAGCTGTTTTTT. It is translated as CASSQGSGDTGELFF.

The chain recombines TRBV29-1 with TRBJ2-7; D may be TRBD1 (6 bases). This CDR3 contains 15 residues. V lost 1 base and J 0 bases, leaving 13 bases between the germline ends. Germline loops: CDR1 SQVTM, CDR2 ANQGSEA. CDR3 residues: CSVEVTGVSSYEQYF. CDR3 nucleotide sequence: TGCAGCGTTGAAGTGACAGGCGTTAGCTCCTACGAGCAGTACTTC.

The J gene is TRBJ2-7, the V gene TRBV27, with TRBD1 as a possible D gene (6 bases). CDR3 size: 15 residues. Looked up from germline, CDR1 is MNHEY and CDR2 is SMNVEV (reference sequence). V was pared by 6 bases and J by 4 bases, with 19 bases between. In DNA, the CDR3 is TGTGCCAGCAGGCAGACGGCAGGGGAATTGTACGAGCAGTACTTC. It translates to CASRQTAGELYEQYF.

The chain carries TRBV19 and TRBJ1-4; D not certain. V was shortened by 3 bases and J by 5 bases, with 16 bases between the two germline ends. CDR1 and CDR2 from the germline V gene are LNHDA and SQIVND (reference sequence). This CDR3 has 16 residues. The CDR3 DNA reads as TGTGCCAGTAGTATTGGGGTCAGACCCTACAATGAAAAACTGTTTTTT. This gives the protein CASSIGVRPYNEKLFF.

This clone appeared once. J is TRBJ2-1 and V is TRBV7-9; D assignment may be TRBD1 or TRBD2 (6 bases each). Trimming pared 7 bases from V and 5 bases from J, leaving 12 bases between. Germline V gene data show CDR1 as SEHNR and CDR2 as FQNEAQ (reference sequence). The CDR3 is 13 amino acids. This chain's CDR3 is CASNFGGHNEQFF. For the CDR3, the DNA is TGTGCCAGCAACTTTGGGGGGCACAATGAGCAGTTCTTC. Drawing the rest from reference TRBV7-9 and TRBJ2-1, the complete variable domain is DTGVSQNPRHKITKRGQNVTFRCDPISEHNRLYWYRQTLGQGPEFLTYFQNEAQLEKSRLLSDRFSAERPKGSFSTLEIQRTEQGDSAMYLCASNFGGHNEQFFGPGTRLTVL.

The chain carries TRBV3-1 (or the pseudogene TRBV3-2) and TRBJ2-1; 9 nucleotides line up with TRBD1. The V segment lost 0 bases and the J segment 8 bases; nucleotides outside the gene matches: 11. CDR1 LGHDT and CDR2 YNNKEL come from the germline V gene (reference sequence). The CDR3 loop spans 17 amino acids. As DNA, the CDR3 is TGTGCCAGCAGCCAAGACCGGTCCCGGGACAGGGCCTATGAGCAGTTCTTC. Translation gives CASSQDRSRDRAYEQFF.

The CDR3 region is CASSSGLADPQYF. CDR3 DNA: TGTGCCAGCAGTTCGGGACTAGCGGACCCCCAGTACTTC. This chain connects TRBV6-2 or TRBV6-3 to TRBJ2-5; TRBD2 matches at 11 bases. Germline V gene sequence: CDR1 MNHEY, CDR2 SVGEGT. The CDR3 consists of 13 residues. V was pared by 4 bases and J by 9 bases, with 4 bases of the junction left unmatched.

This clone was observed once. DNA for the CDR3: TGTGCCAGCAGCTCGCGGTGGAGCGGGAGGGGAAGCTCCTACGAGCAGTACTTC. Its protein product is CASSSRWSGRGSSYEQYF. The V gene is TRBV5-6, the J gene TRBJ2-7, with 10 bases lining up with TRBD2. The CDR3 covers 18 residues. V was clipped by 3 bases and J by 0 bases; unmatched bases: 12. Germline CDR1 reads SGHDT; CDR2 reads YYEEEE. The full variable domain, rest sourced from reference TRBV5-6 and TRBJ2-7, is DAGVTQSPTHLIKTRGQQVTLRCSPKSGHDTVSWYQQALGQGPQFIFQYYEEEERQRGNFPDRFSGHQFPNYSSELNVNALLLGDSALYLCASSSRWSGRGSSYEQYFGPGTRLTVT.

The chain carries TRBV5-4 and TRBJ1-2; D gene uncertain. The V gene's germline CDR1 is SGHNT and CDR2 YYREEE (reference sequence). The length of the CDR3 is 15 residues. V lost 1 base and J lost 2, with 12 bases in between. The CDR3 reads CASSLLEGSNYGYTF. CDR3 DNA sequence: TGTGCCAGCAGCTTGCTCGAGGGATCGAACTATGGCTACACCTTC.

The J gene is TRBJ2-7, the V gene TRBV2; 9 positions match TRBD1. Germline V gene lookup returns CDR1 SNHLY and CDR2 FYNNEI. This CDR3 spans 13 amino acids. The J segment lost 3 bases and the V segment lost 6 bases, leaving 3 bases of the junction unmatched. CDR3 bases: TGTGCCAGCAGGGGACAGGGAGGCTACGAGCAGTACTTC. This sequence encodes CASRGQGGYEQYF.

Written as DNA, the CDR3 is TGTGCCAGCAGAAGAACCGGGATCTATGGCTACACCTTC. Its protein is CASRRTGIYGYTF. V usage is TRBV6-5 and J usage is TRBJ1-2; D is ambiguous. V lost 6 bases and J lost 4, with 12 bases in between. This CDR3 contains 13 residues. The germline V gene encodes CDR1 MNHEY and CDR2 SVGAGI.

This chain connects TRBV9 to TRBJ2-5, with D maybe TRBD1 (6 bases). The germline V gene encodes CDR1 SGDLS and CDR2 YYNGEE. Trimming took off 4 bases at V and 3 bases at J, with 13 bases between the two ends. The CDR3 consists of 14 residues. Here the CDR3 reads CASSPGTRKETQYF. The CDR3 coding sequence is TGTGCCAGCAGCCCCGGGACACGAAAAGAGACCCAGTACTTC.

CDR3 in amino acids: CATPRDRSYEQYF. CDR3 in DNA: TGTGCCACCCCTAGGGACAGATCCTACGAGCAGTACTTC. The V call is TRBV6-7, the J call TRBJ2-7; TRBD1 agrees at 7 bases. TRBV6-7 qualifies as an ORF whose function is uncertain. CDR3 length equals 13 residues. V lost 10 bases, J lost 1 base, and 7 bases stayed unmatched.

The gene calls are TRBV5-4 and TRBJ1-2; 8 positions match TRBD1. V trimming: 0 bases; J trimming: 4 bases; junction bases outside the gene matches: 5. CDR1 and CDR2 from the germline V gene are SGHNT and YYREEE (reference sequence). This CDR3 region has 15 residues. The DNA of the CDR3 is TGTGCCAGCAGCTTGGTCGGACAGGGTGGCTATGGCTACACCTTC. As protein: CASSLVGQGGYGYTF.

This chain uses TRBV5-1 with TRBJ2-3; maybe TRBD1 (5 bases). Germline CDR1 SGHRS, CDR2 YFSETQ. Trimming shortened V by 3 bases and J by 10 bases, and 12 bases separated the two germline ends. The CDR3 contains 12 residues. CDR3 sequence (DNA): TGCGCCAGCAGCTATACAGGATCAGCGCAGTATTTT. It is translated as CASSYTGSAQYF.

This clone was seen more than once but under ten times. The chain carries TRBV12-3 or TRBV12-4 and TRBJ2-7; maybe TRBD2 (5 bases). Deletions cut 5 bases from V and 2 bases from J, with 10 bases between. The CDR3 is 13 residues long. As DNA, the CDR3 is TGTGCCAGCAGTCAAGCGGACCCCTACGAGCAGTACTTC. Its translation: CASSQADPYEQYF.